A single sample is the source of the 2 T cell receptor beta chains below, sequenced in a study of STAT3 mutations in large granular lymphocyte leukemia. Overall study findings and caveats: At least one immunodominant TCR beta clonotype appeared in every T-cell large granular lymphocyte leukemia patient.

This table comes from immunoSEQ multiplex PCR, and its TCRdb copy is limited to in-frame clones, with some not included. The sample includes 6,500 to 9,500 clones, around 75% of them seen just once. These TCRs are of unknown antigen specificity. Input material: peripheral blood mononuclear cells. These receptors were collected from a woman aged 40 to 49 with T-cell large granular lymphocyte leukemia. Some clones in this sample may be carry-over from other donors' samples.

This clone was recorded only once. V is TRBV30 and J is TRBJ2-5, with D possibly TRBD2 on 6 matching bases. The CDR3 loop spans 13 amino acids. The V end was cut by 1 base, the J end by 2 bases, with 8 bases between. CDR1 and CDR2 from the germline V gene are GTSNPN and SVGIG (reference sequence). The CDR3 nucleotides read TGTGCCTGGAGTGCGACTAGACAAGAGACCCAGTACTTC. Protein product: CAWSATRQETQYF.

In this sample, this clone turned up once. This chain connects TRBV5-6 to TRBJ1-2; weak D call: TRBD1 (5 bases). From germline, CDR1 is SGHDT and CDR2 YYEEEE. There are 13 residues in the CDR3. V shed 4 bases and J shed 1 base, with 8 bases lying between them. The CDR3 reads CASSLDINYGYTF. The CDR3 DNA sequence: TGTGCCAGCAGCCTGGACATTAACTATGGCTACACCTTC.